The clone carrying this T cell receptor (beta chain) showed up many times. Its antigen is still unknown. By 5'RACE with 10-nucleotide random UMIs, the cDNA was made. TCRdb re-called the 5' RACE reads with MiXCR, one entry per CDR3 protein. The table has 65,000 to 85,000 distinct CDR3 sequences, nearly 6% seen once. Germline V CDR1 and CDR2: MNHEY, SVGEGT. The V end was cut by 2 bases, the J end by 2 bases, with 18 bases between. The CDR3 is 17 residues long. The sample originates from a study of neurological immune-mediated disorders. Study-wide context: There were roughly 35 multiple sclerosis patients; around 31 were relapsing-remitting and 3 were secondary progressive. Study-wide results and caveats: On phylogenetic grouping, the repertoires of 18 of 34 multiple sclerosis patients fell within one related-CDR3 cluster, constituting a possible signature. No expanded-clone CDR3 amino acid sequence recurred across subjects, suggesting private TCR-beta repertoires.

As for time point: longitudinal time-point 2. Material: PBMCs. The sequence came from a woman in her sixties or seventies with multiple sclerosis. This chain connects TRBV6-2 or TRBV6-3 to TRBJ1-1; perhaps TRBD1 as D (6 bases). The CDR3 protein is CASSYVRGGHQNTEAFF. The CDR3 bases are TGTGCCAGCAGTTACGTCAGAGGGGGGCACCAAAACACTGAAGCTTTCTTT.